These 20 T cell receptor beta chains came from one sample sequenced in a study of spatial heterogeneity in lung cancer. TCRdb re-called the 5' RACE reads with MiXCR, one entry per CDR3 protein. The sample carries about 53,000 distinct CDR3 sequences, less than 9% recorded once. Time point specified: sample taken at primary tumor resection. Whole RNA came from tumor, nontumor lung or frozen PBMC and was sequenced without being sorted. Sequenced here: PBMCs, sampled at surgery. These receptors all stem from a female donor with early-stage non-small cell lung cancer.

This clonotype was counted ten times or more. This chain connects TRBV28 to TRBJ2-7, with 9 bases identical to TRBD1. V gave up 4 bases and J gave up 5 bases; unmatched junction bases: 9. The germline V gene has CDR1 MDHEN and CDR2 SYDVKM. This CDR3 comprises 15 residues. The CDR3 region has the DNA TGTGCCAGCAGTTCCGCGGGACAGGGCATCCACGAGCAGTACTTC. This gives the protein CASSSAGQGIHEQYF.

In its sample, this clonotype was seen many times. The chain recombines TRBV7-8 with TRBJ1-6; D not certain. V lost 1 base, J lost 4 bases, and 23 bases lay in between. CDR1 and CDR2 (germline): SGHVS, FQNEAQ. The CDR3 runs to 20 residues. As DNA, the CDR3 is TGTGCCAGCAGCTTAGGGAGTTTAGGACCCTCCGCTATGTATAATTCACCCCTCCACTTT. Translated, it gives CASSLGSLGPSAMYNSPLHF.

Many counts were recorded for this clonotype. The chain recombines TRBV28 with TRBJ2-3; no definite D call. V was clipped by 0 bases and J by 3 bases, with 10 bases between them. CDR1 is MDHEN, CDR2 SYDVKM, per germline. The CDR3 has 15 amino acids. The CDR3 DNA sequence: TGTGCCAGCAGTTTATGGGCCAGTGTTACAGATACGCAGTATTTT. This gives the protein CASSLWASVTDTQYF. Drawing the rest from reference TRBV28 and TRBJ2-3, the complete variable domain is DVKVTQSSRYLVKRTGEKVFLECVQDMDHENMFWYRQDPGLGLRLIYFSYDVKMKEKGDIPEGYSVSREKKERFSLILESASTNQTSMYLCASSLWASVTDTQYFGPGTRLTVL.

This clonotype was detected a few times. The chain is built from TRBV15 and TRBJ1-3, with TRBD1 matching 7 bases. The CDR3 runs to 17 residues. The V gene's germline CDR1 is LNHNV and CDR2 YYDKDF (reference sequence). Unmatched junction bases numbered 5, after V lost 0 bases and J lost 0 bases. CDR3 protein: CATSRDGTALSGNTIYF. CDR3 DNA sequence: TGTGCCACCAGCAGAGACGGGACAGCCCTCTCTGGAAACACCATATATTTT.

This clonotype was detected many times. This chain uses TRBV9 with TRBJ2-4; D gene uncertain. The V end lost 4 bases, the J end lost 2 bases, and 10 bases lay between the germline ends. The germline CDR1 and CDR2 sequences are SGDLS and YYNGEE. This CDR3 region has 14 residues. CDR3 amino acids: CASSPGPSKNIQYF. CDR3 DNA: TGTGCCAGCAGCCCTGGACCCTCCAAAAACATTCAGTACTTC.

The sample holds many counts of this clonotype. The chain joins TRBV29-1 to TRBJ2-4; D unclear. The CDR3 covers 11 residues. Trimming took off 2 bases at V and 5 bases at J, with 4 bases between the two ends. Germline lookup yields CDR1 SQVTM and CDR2 ANQGSEA. The CDR3 region is CSVEWENIQYF. For the CDR3, the DNA is TGCAGCGTTGAATGGGAAAACATTCAGTACTTC.

This clonotype is deemed medium-sized. CDR3 sequence (DNA): TGTGCCAGCAAAATAAAGGGATATGAGCAGTTCTTC. It yields the protein CASKIKGYEQFF. The rearrangement uses TRBV6-2 or TRBV6-3 and TRBJ2-1, with D hard to call. The V and J ends lost 7 bases and 8 bases respectively, with 12 bases between them. In germline, CDR1 is MNHEY, CDR2 SVGEGT. The CDR3 runs 12 residues.

This clonotype was counted many times. This chain joins TRBV19 and TRBJ2-2; 7 bases agree with TRBD1. V shed 9 bases and J 4 bases; nucleotides not matched to a gene: 8. From germline, CDR1 is LNHDA and CDR2 SQIVND (reference sequence). The CDR3 sequence is 14 residues long. CDR3 DNA sequence: TGTGCCAGCCAGGGGGTAGCCGGCACCGGGGAGCTGTTTTTT. It codes for CASQGVAGTGELFF.

This clonotype showed up many times. This chain connects TRBV2 to TRBJ2-2; 9 bases are shared with TRBD1. Germline loops: CDR1 SNHLY, CDR2 FYNNEI. CDR3 length: 13 residues. The J segment lost 5 bases and the V segment lost 7 bases, leaving 2 bases of the junction unmatched. The CDR3 sequence is CASTGTGTGELFF. The DNA of the CDR3 is TGTGCCAGCACTGGGACAGGGACCGGGGAGCTGTTTTTT.

This clonotype was seen repeatedly, ten times or more. The rearrangement uses TRBV10-3 and TRBJ1-1; D ambiguous. The CDR3 spans 15 residues. Germline V lookup: CDR1 ENHRY, CDR2 SYGVKD. Deletions cut 2 bases from V and 1 base from J, with 11 bases between. DNA of the CDR3: TGTGCCATCAGTGAGGGATACCTGCGGAACACTGAAGCTTTCTTT. Translating gives CAISEGYLRNTEAFF.

To note about this clonotype: One end of the junction fails to match germline, which may point to a read error. The gene calls are TRBV19 and TRBJ1-5; D remains ambiguous. Germline values: CDR1 LNHDA, CDR2 SQIVND (reference sequence). The CDR3 length is 8 residues. The CDR3: CVSPTQHF. The CDR3 bases are TGTGTCAGTCCCACCCAGCATTTT.

This clonotype was observed a handful of times. At one boundary the junction diverges from the germline segment, which might be a read error. V gene TRBV25-1 combines with J gene TRBJ2-7, with 9 bases lining up with TRBD1. Germline CDR1 reads MGHDK; CDR2 reads SYGVNS. This CDR3 region has 15 residues. Written as DNA, the CDR3 is TGTGTCAGCAGTGGGCCGGGGACAGGGACGTACGAGCAGTACTTC. As protein: CVSSGPGTGTYEQYF.

This clonotype was seen many times. V and J are TRBV20-1 and TRBJ2-7; the D call may be TRBD1 or TRBD2 (5 bases each). CDR1 is DFQATT and CDR2 is SNEGSKA in the germline V gene (reference sequence). V was shortened by 6 bases and J by 6 bases, with 24 bases between the two germline ends. The length of the CDR3 is 15 residues. The CDR3 sequence: CSATGDVPWAGEQYF. CDR3 bases: TGCAGTGCCACCGGGGACGTCCCCTGGGCGGGCGAGCAGTACTTC.

This clonotype was detected only a few times. The chain couples TRBV19 to TRBJ2-5; D gene unclear. This CDR3 is built from 11 residues. Germline V gene sequence: CDR1 LNHDA, CDR2 SQIVND (reference sequence). Trimming shortened V by 3 bases and J by 5 bases, and 4 bases separated the two germline ends. The CDR3 reads CASSIRETQYF. The CDR3, as DNA: TGTGCCAGTAGTATTAGGGAGACCCAGTACTTC.

The V gene is TRBV4-1, the J gene TRBJ2-2, with TRBD1 as a possible D gene (5 bases). The CDR3 sequence is 14 residues long. The germline gives CDR1 MGHRA, CDR2 YSYEKL. V lost 4 bases, J lost 6 bases, and 12 bases lay in between. CDR3 bases: TGCGCCAGCAGCCCACTTGTGGGGCCCGGGGAGCTGTTTTTT. This codes for CASSPLVGPGELFF.

There are many counts of this clonotype. CDR3 sequence: CSWLMGVEAFF. The DNA of the CDR3 is TGCAGCTGGCTTATGGGTGTTGAAGCTTTCTTT. The chain recombines TRBV29-1 with TRBJ1-1; D not resolved. The germline gives CDR1 SQVTM, CDR2 ANQGSEA. V lost 8 bases, J lost 7 bases, and 14 bases lay in between. This CDR3 spans 11 amino acids.

This clonotype has at least ten counts. The chain combines TRBV15 with TRBJ2-5; 7 bases line up with TRBD2. Germline-derived CDR1 and CDR2 are LNHNV and YYDKDF (reference sequence). The CDR3 is 14 residues long. J gave up 4 bases and V 4 bases, and 6 bases lay outside the gene matches. CDR3 sequence: CATSTDASGETQYF. CDR3 DNA sequence: TGTGCCACCAGCACCGACGCTAGCGGAGAGACCCAGTACTTC.

Points on this clonotype: This is likely a read error, given that the CDR3 carries no conserved phenylalanine or tryptophan at its end. V and J are TRBV11-1 and TRBJ2-1; no reliable D call. Germline values: CDR1 SGHAT, CDR2 FQDESV (reference sequence). V lost 2 bases and J lost 10, with 9 bases in between. This CDR3 has 12 amino acids. The CDR3 DNA reads as TGTGCCAGCAGCTTAAATATGAGAGAGCAGTTCTAC. Protein sequence: CASSLNMREQFY.

The table lists this clonotype with many counts. At one end, the junction sequence differs from germline, possibly due to a read error. The chain uses TRBV5-1 and TRBJ2-7; no firm D call. This CDR3 has 12 residues. Germline assignment: CDR1 SGHRS and CDR2 YFSETQ. The CDR3 protein is CASSLSSYEQYF. As DNA, the CDR3 is TGTGCCAGCAGCTTAAGTTCATACGAGCAGTACTTC.

The table lists this clonotype with many counts. The chain couples TRBV27 to TRBJ2-7; possible D gene TRBD1, 6 bases. Trimming removed 3 bases at V and 9 bases at J, with 9 bases between. Germline CDR1 MNHEY, CDR2 SMNVEV (reference sequence). This CDR3 is 11 amino acids long. CDR3 amino acids: CASSFDRTQYF. The CDR3 nucleotides are TGTGCCAGCAGTTTTGACAGGACGCAGTACTTC.